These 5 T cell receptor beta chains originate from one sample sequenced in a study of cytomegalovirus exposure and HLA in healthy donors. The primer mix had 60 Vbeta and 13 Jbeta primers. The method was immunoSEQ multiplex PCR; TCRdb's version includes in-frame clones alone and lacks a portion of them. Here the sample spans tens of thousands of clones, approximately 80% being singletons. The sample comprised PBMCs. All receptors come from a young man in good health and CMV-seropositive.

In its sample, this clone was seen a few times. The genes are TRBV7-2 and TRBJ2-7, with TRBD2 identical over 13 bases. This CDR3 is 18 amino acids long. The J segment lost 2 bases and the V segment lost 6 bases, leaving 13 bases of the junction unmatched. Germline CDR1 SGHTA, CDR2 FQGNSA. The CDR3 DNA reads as TGTGCCAGCAGGGGGCCCGGGACTAGCGGGGCAACCCCCTACGAGCAGTACTTC. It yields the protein CASRGPGTSGATPYEQYF.

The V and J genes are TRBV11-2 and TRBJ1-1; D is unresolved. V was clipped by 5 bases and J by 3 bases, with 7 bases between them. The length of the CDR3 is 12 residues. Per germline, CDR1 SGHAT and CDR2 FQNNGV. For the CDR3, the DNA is TGTGCCAGCAGCCCCAGGTACACTGAAGCTTTCTTT. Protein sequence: CASSPRYTEAFF.

The CDR3 reads CASSLGRTGEYEQYF. The DNA for the CDR3 is TGTGCCAGCAGCTTAGGTAGGACAGGGGAATACGAGCAGTACTTC. This chain joins TRBV7-6 and TRBJ2-7; 9 bases line up with TRBD1. The CDR3 is 15 residues long. After removal of 1 base from V and 4 bases from J, the junction contained 5 bases not matched to a gene. Germline V gene data show CDR1 as SGHVS and CDR2 as FNYEAQ.

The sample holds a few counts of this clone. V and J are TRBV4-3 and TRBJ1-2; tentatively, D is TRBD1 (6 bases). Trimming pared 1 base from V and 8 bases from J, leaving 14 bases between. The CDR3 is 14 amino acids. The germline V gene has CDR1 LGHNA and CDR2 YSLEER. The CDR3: CASSQGSGEGGYTF. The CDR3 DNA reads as TGCGCCAGCAGCCAAGGTTCAGGGGAAGGAGGCTACACCTTC.

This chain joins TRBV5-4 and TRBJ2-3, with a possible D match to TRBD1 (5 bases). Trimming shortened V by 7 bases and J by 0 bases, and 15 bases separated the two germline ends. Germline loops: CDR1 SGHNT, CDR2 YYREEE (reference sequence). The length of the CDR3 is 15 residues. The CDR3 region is CASGAGPASTDTQYF. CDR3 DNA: TGTGCCAGCGGGGCAGGCCCGGCTAGCACAGATACGCAGTATTTT. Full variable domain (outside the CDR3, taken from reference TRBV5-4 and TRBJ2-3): ETGVTQSPTHLIKTRGQQVTLRCSSQSGHNTVSWYQQALGQGPQFIFQYYREEENGRGNFPPRFSGLQFPNYSSELNVNALELDDSALYLCASGAGPASTDTQYFGPGTRLTVL.